This TCR beta chain was retrieved from a study of cytomegalovirus exposure and HLA in healthy donors. General study points: Cytomegalovirus association was assigned to about 150 TCR beta chains. Upon later analysis, TCR association rates were observed to vary by HLA locus, being highest for DRB1 and lowest for HLA-C. An analysis was carried out at a later point. It showed that HLA-associated TCR beta chains were more clonally expanded than equally common non-associated chains.

Both 60 Vbeta primers and 13 Jbeta primers went into the PCR. Some clones are missing from TCRdb's copy, which holds only in-frame ones; the method was immunoSEQ multiplex PCR. The sample gives about 150,000 clones, roughly 80% of which show up once; over 10% is in the top ten. This clone has just one count. Its antigen is not identified. This TCR came from a man aged 30 to 39 in good health and CMV-seropositive. The specimen sequenced was PBMCs.

The CDR3 DNA follows: TGTGCCACCAGCAGGGGACTAGCGGAGCCCCCCTACGAGCAGTACTTC. As protein: CATSRGLAEPPYEQYF. The gene calls are TRBV15 and TRBJ2-7; the match to TRBD2 covers 11 bases. V dropped 3 bases and J dropped 2; count of bases not matched to a gene: 6. CDR1 and CDR2 (germline): LNHNV, YYDKDF (reference sequence). CDR3 length equals 16 residues.